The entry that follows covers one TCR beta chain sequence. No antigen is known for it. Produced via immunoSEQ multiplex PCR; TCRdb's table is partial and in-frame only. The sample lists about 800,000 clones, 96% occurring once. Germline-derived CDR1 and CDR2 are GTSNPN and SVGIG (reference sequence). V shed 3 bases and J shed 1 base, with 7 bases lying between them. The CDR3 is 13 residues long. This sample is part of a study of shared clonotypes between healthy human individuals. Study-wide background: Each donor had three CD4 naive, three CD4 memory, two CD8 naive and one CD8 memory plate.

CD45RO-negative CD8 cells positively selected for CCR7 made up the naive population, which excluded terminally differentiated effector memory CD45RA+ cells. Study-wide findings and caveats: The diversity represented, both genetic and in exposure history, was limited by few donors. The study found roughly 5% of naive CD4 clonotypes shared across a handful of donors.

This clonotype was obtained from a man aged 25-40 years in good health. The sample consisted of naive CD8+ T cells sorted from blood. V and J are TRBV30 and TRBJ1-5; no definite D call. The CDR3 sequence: CAWSLASNQPQHF. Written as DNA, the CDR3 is TGTGCCTGGAGCCTTGCAAGCAATCAGCCCCAGCATTTT.